Following are 22 T cell receptor beta chains from one sample sequenced in a study of vaccination and CD4 T cells after COVID-19. The antigens these receptors bind are not known. Treatment here: approximately 10-day PBMC culture with coronavirus spike peptide pools or control peptides (ViraFEST assay). The Oncomine TCR Beta short-read assay generated sequence data from the DNA of cultured CD4+ T cells. MiXCR, applied by TCRdb to the PCR reads, yields one record per CDR3 protein. Of more than 15,000 distinct CDR3 sequences in the sample, approximately 60% were seen once. This material consisted of CD4+ T cells from blood, cultured in vitro, taken after SARS-CoV-2 vaccination. Receptors were obtained from a human donor who had recovered from COVID-19.

This clonotype was seen a few times. V and J are TRBV19 and TRBJ1-1, with D perhaps matching TRBD1 (6 bases). Germline CDR1 is LNHDA and CDR2 is SQIVND (reference sequence). CDR3 length equals 14 residues. Trimming stripped 5 bases from V and 0 bases from J, with 10 bases between. The CDR3 sequence: CASSHRVLNTEAFF. CDR3 nucleotides: TGTGCCAGTAGTCACAGGGTTTTGAACACTGAAGCTTTCTTT.

J is TRBJ2-1 and V is TRBV20-1, with 14 positions matching TRBD2. The CDR3 loop spans 16 amino acids. Losses at the gene ends were 6 bases for V and 8 bases for J; bases not matched to a gene: 12. In germline, CDR1 is DFQATT, CDR2 SNEGSKA (reference sequence). The CDR3 loop reads CSAGLAGGGDFYEQFF. In DNA, the CDR3 is TGCAGTGCCGGACTAGCGGGAGGCGGGGATTTCTATGAGCAGTTCTTC.

The genes are TRBV7-6 and TRBJ2-5, with 10 bases matching TRBD2. Per germline, CDR1 SGHVS and CDR2 FNYEAQ. The V segment lost 0 bases and the J segment 5 bases; nucleotides outside the gene matches: 9. This CDR3 comprises 17 residues. CDR3 DNA: TGTGCCAGCAGCTTAGCGTACCAGCGGGGGGGCGGCGAGACCCAGTACTTC. This translates into CASSLAYQRGGGETQYF.

V usage is TRBV10-3 and J usage is TRBJ2-1; TRBD1 agrees at 10 bases. Germline-derived CDR1 and CDR2 are ENHRY and SYGVKD. The trim removed 6 bases at V and 4 bases at J, leaving 3 bases unmatched. This CDR3 spans 14 amino acids. CDR3 nucleotide sequence: TGTGCCATCAGGGAGGACAGGGGGTACAATGAGCAGTTCTTC. This sequence encodes CAIREDRGYNEQFF.

The chain is built from TRBV28 and TRBJ1-5, with 7 bases identical to TRBD1. The CDR3 covers 15 residues. Unmatched junction bases numbered 5, after V lost 5 bases and J lost 1 base. The germline V gene encodes CDR1 MDHEN and CDR2 SYDVKM. CDR3 sequence: CASSTTGFSNQPQHF. In DNA form, the CDR3 reads TGTGCCAGCAGTACGACAGGGTTCAGCAATCAGCCCCAGCATTTT.

This chain links TRBV20-1 with TRBJ1-2, with D uncertain. CDR3 size: 12 residues. V dropped 3 bases and J dropped 7 bases, with 12 bases sitting between them. Germline CDR1 is DFQATT and CDR2 is SNEGSKA (reference sequence). The CDR3 sequence is CSASTGYGGYTF. CDR3 DNA sequence: TGCAGTGCTAGTACGGGGTACGGTGGCTACACCTTC.

The chain combines TRBV29-1 with TRBJ1-2; no reliable D call. V lost 5 bases to trimming and J lost 4 bases, with 20 bases between them. This CDR3 region has 15 residues. CDR1 and CDR2 from the germline V gene are SQVTM and ANQGSEA. CDR3 region: CSVLVSRPSRYGYTF. The CDR3 nucleotides read TGCAGCGTTTTAGTGTCGAGACCCTCACGCTATGGCTACACCTTC.

The chain combines TRBV2 with TRBJ1-6, with D perhaps matching TRBD1 (6 bases). V lost 6 bases, J lost 11 bases, and 14 bases lay in between. Looked up from germline, CDR1 is SNHLY and CDR2 is FYNNEI. This CDR3 comprises 13 residues. The CDR3 DNA sequence: TGTGCCAGCAGCCTACCACAGGGTACACCCCTCCACTTT. This codes for CASSLPQGTPLHF.

This clonotype was seen a few times. This rearrangement joins TRBV24-1 to TRBJ2-5; D might be TRBD1 or TRBD2, each matching 6 bases. CDR1 and CDR2 (germline): KGHDR, SFDVKD. V dropped 5 bases and J dropped 4 bases, with 16 bases sitting between them. The CDR3 covers 15 residues. Here the CDR3 DNA reads TGTGCCACCAGTGGGGGGCGGGACTCACCAGAGACCCAGTACTTC. As protein: CATSGGRDSPETQYF.

This clonotype was counted a single time. CDR3 sequence reads: CASSRVGHGELFF. DNA for the CDR3: TGTGCCAGCAGCCGTGTAGGACACGGGGAGCTGTTTTTT. The chain employs TRBV7-3 and TRBJ2-2, with D tentatively TRBD1 (5 bases). This CDR3 has 13 amino acids. From germline, CDR1 is SGHTA and CDR2 FQGTGA. V was clipped by 5 bases and J by 7 bases, with 11 bases between them.

V and J are TRBV9 and TRBJ1-2; no reliable D call. V lost 0 bases, J lost 4 bases, and 7 bases lay in between. CDR1 is SGDLS, CDR2 YYNGEE, per germline. There are 13 residues in the CDR3. The CDR3 DNA is TGTGCCAGCAGCGTAGATTCAGGCTATGGCTACACCTTC. Residues: CASSVDSGYGYTF.

This clonotype was detected only a few times. The J gene is TRBJ2-7, the V gene TRBV27, with D perhaps matching TRBD2 (7 bases). CDR1 and CDR2 (germline): MNHEY, SMNVEV (reference sequence). The V end lost 2 bases, the J end lost 2 bases, and 10 bases lay between the germline ends. The CDR3 runs 14 residues. The CDR3 protein is CASSLRGGPYEQYF. CDR3 nucleotides: TGTGCCAGCAGTTTAAGGGGGGGGCCCTACGAGCAGTACTTC.

The rearrangement joins TRBV20-1 to TRBJ1-3, with TRBD1 identical over 12 bases. J was trimmed by 3 bases and V by 3 bases; bases with no gene match: 15. Germline V gives CDR1 DFQATT, CDR2 SNEGSKA (reference sequence). The CDR3 totals 19 residues. In DNA form, the CDR3 reads TGCAGTGCTAGGGGCTCCGGGACAGGGGGCCAGGGGCATGGAAACACCATATATTTT. Translated: CSARGSGTGGQGHGNTIYF.

V gene TRBV28 combines with J gene TRBJ1-2; possible D gene TRBD1, 5 bases. This CDR3 contains 13 residues. CDR1 and CDR2 from the germline V gene are MDHEN and SYDVKM. Trimming pared 6 bases from V and 7 bases from J, leaving 15 bases between. The CDR3 is CASSPGTAGGYTF. In DNA form, the CDR3 reads TGTGCCAGCAGCCCAGGGACGGCGGGTGGCTACACCTTC.

The chain uses TRBV20-1 and TRBJ2-7; D unresolved. The V and J ends lost 5 bases and 6 bases respectively, with 17 bases between them. This CDR3 spans 13 amino acids. Looked up from germline, CDR1 is DFQATT and CDR2 is SNEGSKA (reference sequence). CDR3 nucleotides: TGCAGTGCTCGAAGCCTTACACGGCGCGAGCAGTACTTC. Translated: CSARSLTRREQYF.

This sequence joins TRBV7-6 and TRBJ1-1, with D possibly matching TRBD1 (5 bases). V was shortened by 5 bases and J by 3 bases, with 16 bases between the two germline ends. The germline V gene has CDR1 SGHVS and CDR2 FNYEAQ. CDR3 length: 15 residues. CDR3 coding DNA: TGTGCCAGCAGCCGAGGGACGCTCCCAGACACTGAAGCTTTCTTT. Translated, it gives CASSRGTLPDTEAFF.

The J gene is TRBJ1-1, the V gene TRBV7-9; D may be TRBD1 (5 bases). Germline V gene data show CDR1 as SEHNR and CDR2 as FQNEAQ (reference sequence). The CDR3 is 13 residues long. V lost 3 bases and J 3 bases, leaving 8 bases between the germline ends. CDR3 sequence: CASSLGEYTEAFF. Here the CDR3 DNA reads TGTGCCAGCAGCTTGGGGGAGTACACTGAAGCTTTCTTT.

The chain recombines TRBV10-3 with TRBJ2-2, with 13 bases matching TRBD2. Germline assignment: CDR1 ENHRY and CDR2 SYGVKD. V shed 6 bases, J shed 6 bases, and the junction held 4 bases outside the gene matches. The CDR3 length is 15 residues. CDR3: CAIRGLAGASGELFF. Here the CDR3 DNA reads TGTGCCATCAGAGGACTAGCGGGAGCATCCGGGGAGCTGTTTTTT.

The V and J genes are TRBV19 and TRBJ1-1; 7 nucleotides agree with TRBD1. Germline V gene data show CDR1 as LNHDA and CDR2 as SQIVND (reference sequence). This CDR3 region has 16 residues. V dropped 5 bases and J dropped 0; count of bases not matched to a gene: 9. The CDR3 spells CASSALHRGMNTEAFF. The CDR3 DNA reads TGTGCCAGTAGTGCCCTTCACAGGGGAATGAACACTGAAGCTTTCTTT. Full variable domain (outside the CDR3, taken from reference TRBV19 and TRBJ1-1): DGGITQSPKYLFRKEGQNVTLSCEQNLNHDAMYWYRQDPGQGLRLIYYSQIVNDFQKGDIAEGYSVSREKKESFPLTVTSAQKNPTAFYLCASSALHRGMNTEAFFGQGTRLTVV.

V is TRBV5-4 and J is TRBJ2-5, with D tentatively TRBD1 or TRBD2 (6 bases each). Looked up from germline, CDR1 is SGHNT and CDR2 is YYREEE (reference sequence). This CDR3 has 15 residues. V was shortened by 1 base and J by 5 bases, with 15 bases between the two germline ends. CDR3: CASSLNLGGGETQYF. CDR3 nucleotides: TGTGCCAGCAGCTTGAATTTGGGGGGCGGGGAGACCCAGTACTTC.

This chain connects TRBV20-1 to TRBJ2-2; 7 nucleotides line up with TRBD1. This CDR3 is built from 14 residues. The V segment lost 3 bases and the J segment 6 bases; nucleotides outside the gene matches: 7. Germline V gene lookup returns CDR1 DFQATT and CDR2 SNEGSKA (reference sequence). The CDR3 region is CSASIRGRPGELFF. CDR3 sequence (DNA): TGCAGTGCTAGTATAAGGGGGCGGCCCGGGGAGCTGTTTTTT.

The chain carries TRBV7-2 and TRBJ2-7, with 11 bases fitting TRBD2. Unmatched junction bases numbered 5, after V lost 5 bases and J lost 2 bases. The V gene's germline CDR1 is SGHTA and CDR2 FQGNSA. The CDR3 has 15 residues. CDR3 nucleotide sequence: TGTGCCAGCAGCCCCCGACTAGCGGGAACCTACGAGCAGTACTTC. Translation gives CASSPRLAGTYEQYF. The entire variable domain, with the rest obtained from reference TRBV7-2 and TRBJ2-7, is as follows: GAGVSQSPSNKVTEKGKDVELRCDPISGHTALYWYRQSLGQGLEFLIYFQGNSAPDKSGLPSDRFSAERTGGSVSTLTIQRTQQEDSAVYLCASSPRLAGTYEQYFGPGTRLTVT.